The clone carrying this TCR beta chain occurred many times. Its antigen is currently unknown. For Graves' hyperthyroidism to be stable, ophthalmopathy could not progress within 18 months. Germline V CDR1 and CDR2: SEHNR, FQNEAQ (reference sequence). This CDR3 has 14 residues. V was pared by 3 bases and J by 3 bases, with 12 bases between. These data originate in a study of T cells in Graves' hyperthyroidism and ophthalmopathy. Whole-study findings and limits: Among thyroid clonotypes expanded above 0.001, most also appeared in blood.

TCR beta CDR3 region amplification was performed from RNA transcripts. When the TCR CDR3 underwent first-round RT-PCR, the HTBI primer set was used. TCRdb passed the multiplex PCR reads through MiXCR, listing each CDR3 protein once. The table shows under 700,000 distinct CDR3 sequences, with over 15% occurring only once. Sequencing input: blood. This chain joins TRBV7-9 and TRBJ2-7, with a weak D call TRBD1 (6 bases). This clonotype originated in a woman under 30 with Graves' hyperthyroidism. The CDR3 region is CASSFSRDIYEQYF. CDR3 nucleotide sequence: TGTGCCAGCAGCTTTAGCCGGGACATCTACGAGCAGTACTTC.